Following are 31 T cell receptor beta chains from one sample sequenced in a study of shared clonotypes between healthy human individuals. The assay was immunoSEQ multiplex PCR, and TCRdb's table has in-frame clones only and misses some. The sample holds about 1 million clones, about three quarters seen once. Sequencing was carried out using memory CD4+ T cells sorted from blood. The sample's subset: CD45RA-negative fraction. The source is a man aged 18 to 29 in good health.

Details on this clone: The same CDR3 also results from other DNA sequences found in this sample. The V call is TRBV2, the J call TRBJ1-5, with a weak D call TRBD1 (6 bases). Germline V gene lookup returns CDR1 SNHLY and CDR2 FYNNEI. Trimming shortened V by 6 bases and J by 0 bases, and 9 bases separated the two germline ends. This CDR3 comprises 14 residues. The CDR3 loop reads CASRGQNSNQPQHF. CDR3 nucleotide sequence: TGTGCCAGCAGAGGACAGAATAGCAATCAGCCCCAGCATTTT.

The chain uses TRBV5-5 and TRBJ1-3; D is undetermined. Germline V lookup: CDR1 SGHKS, CDR2 YYEKEE (reference sequence). Trimming removed 2 bases from V and 0 bases from J, with 6 bases in between. This CDR3 spans 14 amino acids. CDR3 sequence (DNA): TGTGCCAGCAGCTTATACAGCTCTGGAAACACCATATATTTT. This translates into CASSLYSSGNTIYF. The whole variable domain, filled in from reference TRBV5-5 and TRBJ1-3, reads DAGVTQSPTHLIKTRGQQVTLRCSPISGHKSVSWYQQVLGQGPQFIFQYYEKEERGRGNFPDRFSARQFPNYSSELNVNALLLGDSALYLCASSLYSSGNTIYFGEGSWLTVV.

This clone has only a few counts. The chain is built from TRBV28 and TRBJ2-3; possible D gene TRBD2, 6 bases. V was trimmed by 2 bases and J by 6 bases, leaving 12 bases between them. CDR1 is MDHEN, CDR2 SYDVKM, per germline. The CDR3 is 14 amino acids. Here the CDR3 DNA reads TGTGCCAGCAGTTTACTGGGTCGGGAGGATACGCAGTATTTT. It codes for CASSLLGREDTQYF.

This clone came up once. The chain employs TRBV28 and TRBJ2-1; D remains ambiguous. Per the germline V gene, CDR1 is MDHEN and CDR2 is SYDVKM. The CDR3 is made up of 16 amino acids. Trimming cost V 6 bases and J 7 bases, with 22 bases left between them. CDR3 sequence reads: CASSPLLGTPTNEQFF. CDR3 in DNA: TGTGCCAGCAGCCCTCTACTGGGAACTCCTACAAATGAGCAGTTCTTC.

This clone appeared a single time. At one end, the junction sequence differs from germline, possibly due to a read error. This sequence joins TRBV7-2 and TRBJ2-2, with D maybe TRBD1 (5 bases). The CDR3 spans 14 residues. The germline V gene encodes CDR1 SGHTA and CDR2 FQGNSA. The CDR3 reads CASRLDRNTGELFF. In nucleotides, the CDR3 is TGTGCCAGCAGGTTAGACAGAAACACCGGGGAGCTGTTTTTT.

The J gene is TRBJ2-1, the V gene TRBV5-1; 11 nucleotides line up with TRBD2. The CDR3 length is 15 residues. Germline loops: CDR1 SGHRS, CDR2 YFSETQ. Unmatched junction bases numbered 8, after V lost 4 bases and J lost 8 bases. The DNA for the CDR3 is TGCGCCAGCAGCCCCGGGACTAGCGGCTTGGATGAGCAGTTCTTC. Encoded protein: CASSPGTSGLDEQFF.

This CDR3 is CAFTDERGNTGELFF. DNA for the CDR3: TGTGCCTTTACGGATGAGCGGGGGAACACCGGGGAGCTGTTTTTT. The chain joins TRBV5-4 to TRBJ2-2; the match to TRBD2 covers 7 bases. This CDR3 is built from 15 residues. Germline CDR1 SGHNT, CDR2 YYREEE (reference sequence). V was pared by 10 bases and J by 1 base, with 10 bases of the junction left unmatched.

This clone was seen more than once but under ten times. Mismatch with germline at one junction end may stem from a read error. Other DNA sequences in the same sample also yield this CDR3. The rearrangement joins TRBV7-2 to TRBJ2-1; 7 nucleotides agree with TRBD2. This CDR3 has 15 amino acids. Germline V gives CDR1 SGHTA, CDR2 FQGNSA. CDR3 protein: CASSLGGRADNEQFF. CDR3 coding DNA: TGTGCCAGCAGTTTAGGAGGGAGGGCCGACAATGAGCAGTTCTTC. Together with reference TRBV7-2 and TRBJ2-1, the CDR3 gives the full variable domain: GAGVSQSPSNKVTEKGKDVELRCDPISGHTALYWYRQSLGQGLEFLIYFQGNSAPDKSGLPSDRFSAERTGGSVSTLTIQRTQQEDSAVYLCASSLGGRADNEQFFGPGTRLTVL.

This clone was seen more than once but under ten times. This rearrangement joins TRBV7-2 to TRBJ2-7; D is ambiguous. Germline CDR1 reads SGHTA; CDR2 reads FQGNSA. The CDR3 spans 14 residues. V shed 1 base and J shed 2 bases, with 9 bases lying between them. The CDR3 sequence: CASSLDEPTYEQYF. The CDR3 region has the DNA TGTGCCAGCAGCTTAGACGAACCTACCTACGAGCAGTACTTC.

For this clone: Other DNA sequences from this sample encode an identical CDR3 as well. The chain recombines TRBV19 with TRBJ1-6; D remains ambiguous. The CDR3 is 16 amino acids. V gave up 2 bases and J gave up 0 bases, with 8 bases separating them. Germline CDR1 reads LNHDA; CDR2 reads SQIVND (reference sequence). The CDR3 coding sequence is TGTGCCAGTAGTATATCAGGCAGCTCCTATAATTCACCCCTCCACTTT. It encodes CASSISGSSYNSPLHF.

This sequence joins TRBV6-5 and TRBJ2-7; D not resolved. The CDR3 has 14 residues. V gave up 6 bases and J gave up 2 bases, with 14 bases separating them. The germline V gene has CDR1 MNHEY and CDR2 SVGAGI. CDR3 coding DNA: TGTGCCAGCAGCCCTGGACGATTAACCTACGAGCAGTACTTC. It codes for CASSPGRLTYEQYF.

The rearrangement links TRBV7-9 to TRBJ2-6; possibly TRBD1 or TRBD2 for D (5 bases each). CDR1 and CDR2 from the germline V gene are SEHNR and FQNEAQ (reference sequence). With 4 bases removed from V and 4 bases from J, the gap between germline ends came to 11 bases. There are 15 residues in the CDR3. The CDR3 DNA reads as TGTGCCAGCAGCTCCTCGGGGCGGGGGGCCAACGTCCTGACTTTC. This translates into CASSSSGRGANVLTF.

In its sample, this clone was seen a few times. V usage is TRBV10-2 and J usage is TRBJ2-3, with TRBD1 identical over 8 bases. The length of the CDR3 is 14 residues. V trimming: 7 bases; J trimming: 4 bases; junction bases outside the gene matches: 7. Germline V gene lookup returns CDR1 WSHSY and CDR2 SAAADI. The CDR3 reads CASMPDRVADTQYF. Written as DNA, the CDR3 is TGCGCCAGCATGCCGGACAGGGTCGCAGATACGCAGTATTTT.

The chain links TRBV5-1 to TRBJ1-5, with D unresolved. Germline V gives CDR1 SGHRS, CDR2 YFSETQ. The germline V and J ends were trimmed by 4 bases and 5 bases, with 13 bases remaining between them. The CDR3 length is 14 residues. The chain's CDR3 is CASSAGDGDQPQHF. CDR3 bases: TGCGCCAGCAGCGCAGGAGACGGGGATCAGCCCCAGCATTTT.

The chain uses TRBV6-1 and TRBJ1-5; 7 bases match TRBD1. The CDR3 spans 13 residues. Germline V gene data show CDR1 as MNHNS and CDR2 as SASEGT. V trimming: 10 bases; J trimming: 9 bases; junction bases outside the gene matches: 12. The CDR3 region is CAIGTDALWPQHF. CDR3 bases: TGTGCCATCGGGACAGATGCTTTGTGGCCCCAGCATTTT.

The J gene is TRBJ1-4, the V gene TRBV19, with 7 bases aligning to TRBD1. Germline V lookup: CDR1 LNHDA, CDR2 SQIVND (reference sequence). The CDR3 consists of 15 residues. J gave up 0 bases and V 5 bases, and 3 bases lay outside the gene matches. DNA for the CDR3: TGTGCCAGTAGTGACAGGGATTCAACTAATGAAAAACTGTTTTTT. It translates to CASSDRDSTNEKLFF.

V and J are TRBV7-2 and TRBJ2-7; 11 positions match TRBD2. Trimming took 1 base from V and 9 from J; bases not matched to a gene: 5. CDR3 length equals 14 residues. Germline-derived CDR1 and CDR2 are SGHTA and FQGNSA. CDR3 coding DNA: TGTGCCAGCAGCTTAGGGACTAGCGGGCTAGGGCAGTACTTC. This translates into CASSLGTSGLGQYF.

The rearrangement uses TRBV6-6 and TRBJ2-7; tentatively, D is TRBD1 or TRBD2 (6 bases each). The CDR3 runs to 13 residues. Per the germline V gene, CDR1 is MNHNY and CDR2 is SVGAGI (reference sequence). V lost 4 bases to trimming and J lost 5 bases, with 12 bases between them. The CDR3 loop is CASSSEGGDEQYF. The CDR3 nucleotides are TGTGCCAGCAGTTCCGAGGGGGGCGACGAGCAGTACTTC.

The chain employs TRBV30 and TRBJ2-3, with unresolved D. Germline V gene sequence: CDR1 GTSNPN, CDR2 SVGIG (reference sequence). The length of the CDR3 is 13 residues. Trimming pared 3 bases from V and 0 bases from J, leaving 7 bases between. The CDR3 nucleotides read TGTGCCTGGAGAGGGCAGAGCACAGATACGCAGTATTTT. It specifies CAWRGQSTDTQYF.

This clone was counted only a few times. V gene TRBV5-1 combines with J gene TRBJ1-4; D is unresolved. From germline, CDR1 is SGHRS and CDR2 YFSETQ. V was shortened by 1 base and J by 6 bases, with 13 bases between the two germline ends. This CDR3 is 15 amino acids long. The CDR3: CASSLNVGKDEKLFF. CDR3 nucleotides: TGCGCCAGCAGCTTGAACGTGGGAAAGGATGAAAAACTGTTTTTT.

V gene TRBV18 combines with J gene TRBJ2-7, with D unclear. Germline CDR1 KGHSH, CDR2 LQKENI. CDR3 length: 15 residues. V lost 0 bases to trimming and J lost 2 bases, with 11 bases between them. DNA of the CDR3: TGTGCCAGCTCACCACCGGGTCAACGGCCCTACGAGCAGTACTTC. Protein sequence: CASSPPGQRPYEQYF.

In its sample, this clone was seen a few times. V and J are TRBV2 and TRBJ2-7; 9 nucleotides align to TRBD2. The CDR3 length is 15 residues. With 5 bases clipped from V and 3 bases from J, the junction kept 8 bases outside the gene matches. Germline V gene lookup returns CDR1 SNHLY and CDR2 FYNNEI. Written as DNA, the CDR3 is TGTGCCAGCAGTCCGCGGCCAGCGGGAGGCTACGAGCAGTACTTC. It codes for CASSPRPAGGYEQYF.

V is TRBV12-5 and J is TRBJ2-7, with 7 nucleotides matching TRBD1. The trim removed 0 bases at V and 5 bases at J, leaving 7 bases unmatched. The CDR3 totals 15 residues. Germline V gene data show CDR1 as LGHNT and CDR2 as FRNRAP. The CDR3 sequence is CASGLVLGGLDEQYF. The CDR3 nucleotides are TGTGCTAGTGGTTTGGTTCTAGGGGGCCTCGACGAGCAGTACTTC. The complete variable domain, with remaining parts taken from reference TRBV12-5 and TRBJ2-7, reads DARVTQTPRHKVTEMGQEVTMRCQPILGHNTVFWYRQTMMQGLELLAYFRNRAPLDDSGMPKDRFSAEMPDATLATLKIQPSEPRDSAVYFCASGLVLGGLDEQYFGPGTRLTVT.

V gene TRBV1 combines with J gene TRBJ2-3; the table assigns TRBD2, which was not confirmed against the DNA. TRBV1 is a pseudogene. The CDR3 is 15 residues long. The CDR3 region is CTSSPTSRSTDTQYF. The CDR3, as DNA: TGCACCAGCAGCCCCACTAGTCGTTCCACAGATACGCAGTATTTT.

The chain joins TRBV11-2 to TRBJ1-3, with D unclear. CDR1 and CDR2 (germline): SGHAT, FQNNGV. CDR3 length: 16 residues. V was trimmed by 0 bases and J by 0 bases, leaving 9 bases between them. This CDR3 reads CASSLDRAPSGNTIYF. The CDR3, as DNA: TGTGCCAGCAGCTTAGATAGAGCACCCTCTGGAAACACCATATATTTT.

The gene calls are TRBV15 and TRBJ2-1, with TRBD2 matching over 7 bases. Germline CDR1 LNHNV, CDR2 YYDKDF (reference sequence). The V gene end was trimmed by 3 bases and the J gene end by 11 bases; junction bases not matched to a gene: 10. This CDR3 region has 14 residues. CDR3 sequence (DNA): TGTGCCACCAGCAGGGGGGGTGGAGCGGGAAAGCAGTTCTTC. Its translation is CATSRGGGAGKQFF.

The rearrangement joins TRBV28 to TRBJ1-1, with no clear D. Per the germline V gene, CDR1 is MDHEN and CDR2 is SYDVKM. Trimming took 8 bases from V and 8 from J, leaving 21 bases between them. The CDR3 is 14 residues long. In nucleotides, the CDR3 is TGTGCCAGCCGCACTGGCAGCACGGCCAGAGAAGCTTTCTTT. It specifies CASRTGSTAREAFF.

The chain recombines TRBV7-8 with TRBJ2-5, with TRBD2 identical over 15 bases. The V and J ends lost 3 bases and 5 bases, in that order; junction bases with no gene match: 4. The V gene's germline CDR1 is SGHVS and CDR2 FQNEAQ. The CDR3 is 16 residues long. The CDR3 DNA reads TGTGCCAGCAGCTTCCGGACTAGCGGGGGGGGTGAGACCCAGTACTTC. Amino acids: CASSFRTSGGGETQYF. The full variable domain, rest sourced from reference TRBV7-8 and TRBJ2-5, is GAGVSQSPRYKVAKRGQDVALRCDPISGHVSLFWYQQALGQGPEFLTYFQNEAQLDKSGLPSDRFFAERPEGSVSTLKIQRTQQEDSAVYLCASSFRTSGGGETQYFGPGTRLLVL.

The chain has TRBV18 and TRBJ1-2, with D hard to call. The CDR3 runs 15 residues. Trimming removed 3 bases from V and 2 bases from J, with 13 bases in between. Germline CDR1 and CDR2: KGHSH and LQKENI. Here the CDR3 reads CASSPQTNINYGYTF. As DNA, the CDR3 is TGTGCCAGCTCACCCCAGACTAATATAAACTATGGCTACACCTTC.

The chain uses TRBV5-6 and TRBJ2-7; 9 bases are shared with TRBD2. After removal of 4 bases from V and 2 bases from J, the junction contained 4 bases not matched to a gene. CDR1 is SGHDT, CDR2 YYEEEE, per germline. The CDR3 contains 14 residues. The CDR3 DNA follows: TGTGCCAGCAGCAGAATAGCGGGAGCCTACGAGCAGTACTTC. This encodes CASSRIAGAYEQYF.

This chain connects TRBV5-1 to TRBJ1-6, with unresolved D. V was trimmed by 4 bases and J by 5 bases, leaving 7 bases between them. In germline, CDR1 is SGHRS, CDR2 YFSETQ. The CDR3 extends over 13 amino acids. The CDR3 DNA reads TGCGCCAGCAGCGATATGGATAATTCACCCCTCCACTTT. Amino acids: CASSDMDNSPLHF.